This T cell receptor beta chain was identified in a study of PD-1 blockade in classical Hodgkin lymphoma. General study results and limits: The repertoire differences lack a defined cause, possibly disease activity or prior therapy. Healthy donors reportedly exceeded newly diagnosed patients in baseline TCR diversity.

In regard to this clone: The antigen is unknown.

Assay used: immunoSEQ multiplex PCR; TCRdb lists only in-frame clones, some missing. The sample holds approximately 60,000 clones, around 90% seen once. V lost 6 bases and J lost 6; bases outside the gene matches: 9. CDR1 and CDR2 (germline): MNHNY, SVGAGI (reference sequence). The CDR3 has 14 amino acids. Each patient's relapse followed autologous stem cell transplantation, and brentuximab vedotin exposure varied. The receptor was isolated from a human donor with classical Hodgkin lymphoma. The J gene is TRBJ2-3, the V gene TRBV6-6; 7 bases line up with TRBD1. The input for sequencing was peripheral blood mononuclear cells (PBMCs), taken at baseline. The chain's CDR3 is CASRVDRAGDTQYF. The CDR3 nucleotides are TGTGCCAGCAGAGTAGACAGGGCTGGGGATACGCAGTATTTT.